Sequencing of this TCR beta chain was carried out in a study of T cell clonality in common variable immunodeficiency. Notes on the study in general: In common variable immunodeficiency, TCR beta chains reportedly carried fewer deletions and N-nucleotide insertions.

V was trimmed by 5 bases and J by 2 bases, leaving 3 bases between them. Germline V CDR1 and CDR2: SGHVS, FNYEAQ. The CDR3 covers 11 residues. Using immunoSEQ multiplex PCR, the repertoire was profiled, and TCRdb retains in-frame clones only, with some absent. The repertoire consists of under 45,000 clones, none detected only once. Caucasian heritage predominated among both patients and controls. This clone was detected many times. Antigen: not known. The read comes to an end 3 residues before the CDR3 does, leaving the germline J gene to fill in the end. The source material was peripheral blood mononuclear cells. The chain uses TRBV7-6 and TRBJ2-5; no firm D call. The receptor's source is a person between 18 and 75 years old in good health. Partial CDR3 DNA: TGTGCCAGCAGCCAACAAGAGACC. The encoded protein is CASSQQET. In full, the CDR3 reads CASSQQETQYF. The variable domain in full, completed from reference TRBV7-6 and TRBJ2-5, reads GAGVSQSPRYKVTKRGQDVALRCDPISGHVSLYWYRQALGQGPEFLTYFNYEAQQDKSGLPNDRFSAERPEGSISTLTIQRTEQRDSAMYRCASSQQETQYFGPGTRLLVL.